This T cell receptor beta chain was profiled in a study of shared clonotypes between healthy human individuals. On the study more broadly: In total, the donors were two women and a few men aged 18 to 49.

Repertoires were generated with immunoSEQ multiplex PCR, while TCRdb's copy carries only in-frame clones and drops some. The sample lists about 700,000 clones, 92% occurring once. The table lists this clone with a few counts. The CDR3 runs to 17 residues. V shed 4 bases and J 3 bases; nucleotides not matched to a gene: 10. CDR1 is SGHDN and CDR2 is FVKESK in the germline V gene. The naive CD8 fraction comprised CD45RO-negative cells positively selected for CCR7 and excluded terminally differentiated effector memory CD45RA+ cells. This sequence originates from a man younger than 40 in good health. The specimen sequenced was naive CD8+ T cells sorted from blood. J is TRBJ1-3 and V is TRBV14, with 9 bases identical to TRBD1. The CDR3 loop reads CASSRRPTGGFGNTIYF. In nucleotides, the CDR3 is TGTGCCAGCAGCCGACGGCCGACAGGGGGATTTGGAAACACCATATATTTT.